Detailed here is one T cell receptor beta chain. Its target is not known. The sample is drawn from a study of cytomegalovirus exposure and HLA in healthy donors. Germline assignment: CDR1 SGHTA and CDR2 FQGNSA. This CDR3 is 13 amino acids long. V lost 6 bases and J lost 5; bases outside the gene matches: 1. Both 60 Vbeta primers and 13 Jbeta primers went into the PCR. Data came from immunoSEQ multiplex PCR; TCRdb stores just in-frame clones and leaves some out. Among about 150,000 clones, 75% to 90% were seen once, and the ten largest hold roughly 1.4%. Study-level findings and limits: An apparent linkage of common viral pathogens to several of the most significant clusters emerged in a later analysis. An analysis that came later showed most CMV-associated TCR beta chains appearing HLA-restricted.

This sequence was found in a man aged 40-49 years in good health and CMV-seronegative. The specimen sequenced was PBMCs. V is TRBV7-2 and J is TRBJ2-5; 12 bases are shared with TRBD2. CDR3 DNA: TGTGCCAGCAGACTAGCGGGGGGTGAGACCCAGTACTTC. Protein: CASRLAGGETQYF. Full variable domain (outside the CDR3, taken from reference TRBV7-2 and TRBJ2-5): GAGVSQSPSNKVTEKGKDVELRCDPISGHTALYWYRQSLGQGLEFLIYFQGNSAPDKSGLPSDRFSAERTGGSVSTLTIQRTQQEDSAVYLCASRLAGGETQYFGPGTRLLVL.